The present entry profiles one TCR beta chain with its context. Its antigen is not known. The germline V gene has CDR1 MDHEN and CDR2 SYDVKM. This CDR3 is 14 amino acids long. The junction had 11 bases not matched to a gene; V was cut back by 10 bases and J by 3 bases. These data are taken from a study of blood T cells in healthy people across ages. A second PCR of 7 to 11 cycles used a sample-barcoded 5' primer and a J-beta primer mix. TCRdb analysed the 5' RACE reads with MiXCR anew, one entry per CDR3 protein. The sample comprises roughly 650,000 distinct CDR3 sequences, 32% of which are singletons, and 15% rests with the top ten. Notes on the study in general: Unsorted PBMCs ruled out conclusive naive versus antigen-experienced comparison. Comparison with aged donors showed that long-lived donors had more naive CD4+ cells and higher diversity.

This clonotype was sampled from an elderly woman in good health. This chain connects TRBV28 to TRBJ2-7; TRBD1 matches at 8 bases. Sequences were obtained from blood. CDR3 in DNA: TGTGCCAACAACCAAGACAGGGGAAACTACGAGCAGTACTTC. Its protein product is CANNQDRGNYEQYF.